This is a list of T cell receptor beta chains from one sample in a study of cytomegalovirus exposure and HLA in healthy donors. The method was immunoSEQ multiplex PCR; TCRdb's version includes in-frame clones alone and lacks a portion of them. The sample has 45,000 to 65,000 clones; about 82% are singletons. The material sequenced was PBMCs. The receptors shown here come from a man aged 30 to 45 in good health and CMV-seronegative. CDR3s include the opening cysteine and the closing phenylalanine or tryptophan. The D gene is left open where the match is weak. For some rows the clone size is stated as once, few or many, or as a class when expanded; others skip it.

d_gene: TRBD1; v_gene: TRBV7-9; abundance: few; j_gene: TRBJ2-1; CDR3aa: CASSSRGGTGGDEQFF; CDR3nt: TGTGCCAGCAGCTCCCGTGGGGGGACAGGGGGCGATGAGCAGTTCTTC
d_gene: TRBD2; v_gene: TRBV5-6; abundance: .; j_gene: TRBJ2-7; CDR3aa: CASSLRPSGLPYEQYF; CDR3nt: TGTGCCAGCAGCTTGAGGCCTAGCGGCCTTCCCTACGAGCAGTACTTC
d_gene: .; v_gene: TRBV7-2; abundance: few; j_gene: TRBJ1-1; CDR3aa: CASSLARNTEAFF; CDR3nt: TGTGCCAGCAGCTTAGCGAGGAACACTGAAGCTTTCTTT
d_gene: TRBD1; v_gene: TRBV6-6; abundance: .; j_gene: TRBJ1-5; CDR3aa: CASRRTGSDQPQHF; CDR3nt: TGTGCCAGCAGGCGGACAGGGAGCGATCAGCCCCAGCATTTT
d_gene: .; v_gene: TRBV7-2; abundance: .; j_gene: TRBJ1-5; CDR3aa: CASSPGRQNQPQHF; CDR3nt: TGTGCCAGCAGCCCCGGGAGGCAGAATCAGCCCCAGCATTTT
d_gene: TRBD1; v_gene: TRBV28; abundance: .; j_gene: TRBJ2-7; CDR3aa: CASSLNRGNYEQYF; CDR3nt: TGTGCCAGCAGTTTAAACAGGGGCAACTACGAGCAGTACTTC
d_gene: .; v_gene: TRBV7-2; abundance: .; j_gene: TRBJ2-3; CDR3aa: CASSPIPTGWNTDTQYF; CDR3nt: TGTGCCAGCAGTCCGATCCCGACAGGATGGAACACAGATACGCAGTATTTT
d_gene: TRBD1; v_gene: TRBV10-3; abundance: few; j_gene: TRBJ1-6; CDR3aa: CAISTGGSRNSPLHF; CDR3nt: TGTGCCATCAGTACAGGGGGCTCTCGGAATTCACCCCTCCACTTT
d_gene: TRBD1; v_gene: TRBV9; abundance: .; j_gene: TRBJ2-1; CDR3aa: CASSATMTGVAYNEQFF; CDR3nt: TGTGCCAGCAGCGCCACAATGACAGGGGTCGCCTACAATGAGCAGTTCTTC
d_gene: TRBD1; v_gene: TRBV6-5; abundance: .; j_gene: TRBJ2-7; CDR3aa: CASSDRGGYEQYF; CDR3nt: TGTGCCAGCAGTGACAGGGGAGGCTACGAGCAGTACTTC
d_gene: TRBD1; v_gene: TRBV6-1; abundance: .; j_gene: TRBJ1-1; CDR3aa: CASITQTGGGTEAFF; CDR3nt: TGTGCCAGCATTACCCAGACAGGGGGCGGCACTGAAGCTTTCTTT
d_gene: .; v_gene: TRBV28; abundance: .; j_gene: TRBJ2-2; CDR3aa: CASSPGDLTGELFF; CDR3nt: TGTGCCAGCAGTCCAGGGGACCTCACCGGGGAGCTGTTTTTT
d_gene: .; v_gene: TRBV7-8; abundance: .; j_gene: TRBJ2-1; CDR3aa: CASTLSRGPSYNEQFF; CDR3nt: TGTGCCAGCACCCTAAGTAGGGGTCCCTCCTACAATGAGCAGTTCTTC
d_gene: TRBD1; v_gene: TRBV6-5; abundance: .; j_gene: TRBJ2-3; CDR3aa: CATSISGGNTDTQYF; CDR3nt: TGTGCCACCTCAATATCAGGGGGAAACACAGATACGCAGTATTTT
d_gene: TRBD2; v_gene: TRBV4-1; abundance: .; j_gene: TRBJ2-1; CDR3aa: CASSQVRPSGTNQQFF; CDR3nt: TGCGCCAGCAGCCAAGTAAGGCCTAGCGGGACAAACCAGCAGTTCTTC
d_gene: .; v_gene: TRBV5-1; abundance: .; j_gene: TRBJ1-1; CDR3aa: CASSPIDSNTEAFF; CDR3nt: TGCGCCAGCAGCCCTATTGACAGCAACACTGAAGCTTTCTTT
d_gene: TRBD1; v_gene: TRBV27; abundance: .; j_gene: TRBJ2-7; CDR3aa: CASRGQGSYEQYF; CDR3nt: TGTGCCAGCAGGGGACAGGGATCCTACGAGCAGTACTTC
d_gene: TRBD1; v_gene: TRBV7-9; abundance: once; j_gene: TRBJ2-7; CDR3aa: CASNKGQGSEQYF; CDR3nt: TGTGCCAGCAACAAGGGACAGGGGAGCGAGCAGTACTTC
d_gene: TRBD1; v_gene: TRBV5-1; abundance: .; j_gene: TRBJ1-6; CDR3aa: CASSTGQGVSPLHF; CDR3nt: TGCGCCAGCAGCACCGGACAGGGGGTCTCACCCCTCCACTTT
d_gene: .; v_gene: TRBV18; abundance: .; j_gene: TRBJ1-1; CDR3aa: CASAPRAENTEAFF; CDR3nt: TGTGCCAGCGCACCACGCGCGGAAAACACTGAAGCTTTCTTT
d_gene: .; v_gene: TRBV7-9; abundance: .; j_gene: TRBJ2-7; CDR3aa: CASSLAGVGYEQYF; CDR3nt: TGTGCCAGCAGCTTAGCAGGGGTGGGCTACGAGCAGTACTTC
d_gene: TRBD1; v_gene: TRBV7-6; abundance: .; j_gene: TRBJ2-2; CDR3aa: CASSSDRENTGELFF; CDR3nt: TGTGCCAGCAGCTCCGACAGGGAGAACACCGGGGAGCTGTTTTTT
d_gene: TRBD1; v_gene: TRBV7-6; abundance: .; j_gene: TRBJ2-1; CDR3aa: CASSSRTGTGGTNEQFF; CDR3nt: TGTGCCAGCAGCTCCAGGACCGGGACAGGGGGCACCAATGAGCAGTTCTTC